The next 21 T cell receptor beta chains were all read from a single sample in a study of OX40 agonist ivuxolimab in advanced cancers. Assay used: immunoSEQ multiplex PCR; TCRdb lists only in-frame clones, some missing. The sample lists 90,000 to 100,000 clones, approximately 86% seen once, with 0.7% to 0.95% in the top ten. The source material was CD4+ or CD8+ T cells sorted from blood, sampled in a trial of the OX40 agonist ivuxolimab. The receptors come from an adult with an advanced solid tumor such as melanoma, head and neck, liver or kidney cancer.

The gene calls are TRBV11-2 and TRBJ1-1; 7 bases fit TRBD1. The CDR3 sequence is 15 residues long. Germline assignment: CDR1 SGHAT and CDR2 FQNNGV. Trimming cost V 5 bases and J 4 bases; bases outside gene matches: 10. CDR3 sequence (DNA): TGTGCCAGCAGCGAGATCCAGGGGGGGGTCACTGAAGCTTTCTTT. This sequence encodes CASSEIQGGVTEAFF.

This chain uses TRBV2 with TRBJ2-1, with TRBD2 identical over 7 bases. Germline CDR1 and CDR2: SNHLY and FYNNEI. V lost 6 bases, J lost 6 bases, and 8 bases stayed unmatched. The CDR3 extends over 14 amino acids. The CDR3 here is CASRREGGPNEQFF. DNA for the CDR3: TGTGCCAGCAGGAGGGAGGGAGGGCCCAATGAGCAGTTCTTC. The entire variable domain, with the rest obtained from reference TRBV2 and TRBJ2-1, is as follows: EPEVTQTPSHQVTQMGQEVILRCVPISNHLYFYWYRQILGQKVEFLVSFYNNEISEKSEIFDDQFSVERPDGSNFTLKIRSTKLEDSAMYFCASRREGGPNEQFFGPGTRLTVL.

This rearrangement joins TRBV7-2 to TRBJ2-5; D gene ambiguous. Trimming removed 2 bases from V and 0 bases from J, with 4 bases in between. CDR3 length: 13 amino acids. Germline CDR1 SGHTA, CDR2 FQGNSA. CDR3 nucleotides: TGTGCCAGCAGCTTAACCCACCAAGAGACCCAGTACTTC. Its translation is CASSLTHQETQYF.

With respect to this clone: This sample also contains other DNA sequences that code for the same CDR3. The rearrangement links TRBV5-1 to TRBJ2-1, with D maybe TRBD2 (6 bases). The CDR3 consists of 15 residues. V gave up 0 bases and J gave up 4 bases, with 11 bases separating them. Germline CDR1 and CDR2: SGHRS and YFSETQ. Here the CDR3 reads CASSLGAGRYNEQFF. The CDR3 nucleotides are TGCGCCAGCAGCTTGGGGGCGGGACGGTACAATGAGCAGTTCTTC.

V and J are TRBV11-2 and TRBJ2-1, with a tentative D call TRBD2 (5 bases). The CDR3 runs 14 residues. V was trimmed by 5 bases and J by 4 bases, leaving 12 bases between them. Per germline, CDR1 SGHAT and CDR2 FQNNGV. CDR3 nucleotides: TGTGCCAGCAGCCCCGAAGGGAGATACAATGAGCAGTTCTTC. It translates to CASSPEGRYNEQFF.

The chain recombines TRBV6-5 with TRBJ2-5; no clear D. Trimming took 4 bases from V and 6 from J, leaving 6 bases between them. There are 11 residues in the CDR3. The germline V gene has CDR1 MNHEY and CDR2 SVGAGI. The CDR3 region is CASSFHKTQYF. CDR3 coding DNA: TGTGCCAGCAGTTTCCACAAGACCCAGTACTTC.

V and J are TRBV30 and TRBJ1-5, with a possible D match to TRBD1 (6 bases). V was trimmed by 0 bases and J by 5 bases, leaving 11 bases between them. This CDR3 region has 14 residues. Germline V gives CDR1 GTSNPN, CDR2 SVGIG (reference sequence). For the CDR3, the DNA is TGTGCCTGGAGTGTACAGGGCGGAGATCAGCCCCAGCATTTT. Translated, it gives CAWSVQGGDQPQHF.

This chain links TRBV27 with TRBJ1-2; 8 nucleotides align to TRBD1. With 5 bases clipped from V and 3 bases from J, the junction kept 14 bases outside the gene matches. This CDR3 region has 17 residues. In germline, CDR1 is MNHEY, CDR2 SMNVEV (reference sequence). In DNA form, the CDR3 reads TGTGCCAGCAGTCCAAGACTTGGACAGGGTGATTACTATGGCTACACCTTC. Its translation is CASSPRLGQGDYYGYTF.

The rearrangement links TRBV18 to TRBJ1-2, with a tentative D call TRBD1 (5 bases). CDR1 is KGHSH, CDR2 LQKENI, per germline. The CDR3 totals 13 residues. V shed 2 bases and J shed 6 bases, with 10 bases lying between them. CDR3: CASSPSRENGYTF. CDR3 in DNA: TGTGCCAGCTCACCAAGCAGGGAGAATGGCTACACCTTC.

The chain is built from TRBV9 and TRBJ2-1; TRBD2 agrees at 7 bases. CDR3 length: 15 amino acids. Losses at the gene ends were 0 bases for V and 6 bases for J; bases not matched to a gene: 6. Germline CDR1 and CDR2: SGDLS and YYNGEE. In DNA form, the CDR3 reads TGTGCCAGCAGCGTAGGTGGCGGGAGAGTCAATGAGCAGTTCTTC. It yields the protein CASSVGGGRVNEQFF.

The V gene is TRBV30, the J gene TRBJ1-4; possibly TRBD1 for D (6 bases). The CDR3 sequence is 15 residues long. Germline assignment: CDR1 GTSNPN and CDR2 SVGIG (reference sequence). The V end lost 3 bases, the J end lost 6 bases, and 17 bases lay between the germline ends. CDR3 bases: TGTGCCTGGAGCCCCCTGGGGGGGGCAGATGAAAAACTGTTTTTT. It translates to CAWSPLGGADEKLFF.

The chain combines TRBV6-6 with TRBJ2-2; TRBD1 agrees at 8 bases. V lost 6 bases to trimming and J lost 4 bases; unmatched junction nucleotides: 4. This CDR3 contains 14 residues. Germline CDR1 reads MNHNY; CDR2 reads SVGAGI (reference sequence). CDR3 protein: CASRSTGGTGELFF. The CDR3 nucleotides are TGTGCCAGCAGATCTACAGGGGGCACCGGGGAGCTGTTTTTT.

The chain couples TRBV2 to TRBJ2-3; D is possibly TRBD2 (7 bases). The CDR3 has 14 residues. With 4 bases removed from V and 9 bases from J, the gap between germline ends came to 17 bases. CDR1 SNHLY and CDR2 FYNNEI come from the germline V gene. The CDR3 protein is CASSVSPGGRTQYF. CDR3 coding DNA: TGTGCCAGCAGTGTCTCGCCGGGGGGCCGAACGCAGTATTTT.

The V and J genes are TRBV6-6 and TRBJ1-2; D perhaps matches TRBD1 (6 bases). The CDR3 spans 13 residues. In germline, CDR1 is MNHNY, CDR2 SVGAGI (reference sequence). V was clipped by 6 bases and J by 6 bases, with 14 bases between them. The chain's CDR3 is CASSRGGADGYTF. The CDR3 bases are TGTGCCAGCAGCCGGGGGGGCGCCGATGGCTACACCTTC.

Here the CDR3 reads CASSRRVGQGNTGELFF. The CDR3 DNA is TGTGCCAGCTCCCGCCGGGTTGGACAGGGTAACACCGGGGAGCTGTTTTTT. This chain connects TRBV9 to TRBJ2-2; 8 bases map to TRBD1. This CDR3 region has 17 residues. Unmatched junction bases numbered 13, after V lost 7 bases and J lost 2 bases. Germline V gene sequence: CDR1 SGDLS, CDR2 YYNGEE.

This chain uses TRBV6-1 with TRBJ1-4; 7 bases are shared with TRBD1. V was clipped by 4 bases and J by 7 bases; unmatched bases: 9. Germline assignment: CDR1 MNHNS and CDR2 SASEGT. The CDR3 covers 15 residues. CDR3 protein: CASSVQGGEGEKLFF. The DNA for the CDR3 is TGTGCCAGCAGTGTGCAGGGGGGTGAGGGTGAAAAACTGTTTTTT.

On this clone: The sample has other DNA sequences that encode this CDR3 too. The chain links TRBV28 to TRBJ2-5; D is unresolved. CDR3 size: 10 residues. Germline V gene data show CDR1 as MDHEN and CDR2 as SYDVKM. Trimming stripped 5 bases from V and 2 bases from J, with 0 bases between. The CDR3 is CASSQETQYF. CDR3 nucleotide sequence: TGTGCCAGCAGTCAAGAGACCCAGTACTTC.

The rearrangement links TRBV28 to TRBJ2-7, with D perhaps matching TRBD2 (5 bases). Trimming pared 3 bases from V and 2 bases from J, leaving 8 bases between. This CDR3 spans 13 amino acids. Per germline, CDR1 MDHEN and CDR2 SYDVKM. The CDR3 DNA sequence: TGTGCCAGCAGTTTGGGAGCGGCCTACGAGCAGTACTTC. It encodes CASSLGAAYEQYF.

This chain uses TRBV7-2 with TRBJ1-5; unclear D gene. Germline CDR1 SGHTA, CDR2 FQGNSA. V lost 5 bases and J 6 bases, leaving 8 bases between the germline ends. The CDR3 runs 12 residues. The CDR3: CASSPSGQPQHF. The CDR3 nucleotides are TGTGCCAGCAGCCCCTCTGGTCAGCCCCAGCATTTT.

At least ten counts were recorded for this clone. The same CDR3 arises from other DNA sequences in this sample as well. The chain couples TRBV7-8 to TRBJ2-5; D not resolved. The V end lost 1 base, the J end lost 0 bases, and 3 bases lay between the germline ends. Germline CDR1 SGHVS, CDR2 FQNEAQ. CDR3 size: 13 residues. The CDR3 is CASSLGNQETQYF. In DNA form, the CDR3 reads TGTGCCAGCAGCTTAGGGAACCAAGAGACCCAGTACTTC. The full variable domain, completed using reference TRBV7-8 and TRBJ2-5, is GAGVSQSPRYKVAKRGQDVALRCDPISGHVSLFWYQQALGQGPEFLTYFQNEAQLDKSGLPSDRFFAERPEGSVSTLKIQRTQQEDSAVYLCASSLGNQETQYFGPGTRLLVL.

The J gene is TRBJ1-5, the V gene TRBV19; 8 bases map to TRBD1. The CDR3 length is 16 residues. The trim removed 6 bases at V and 0 bases at J, leaving 7 bases unmatched. The germline V gene has CDR1 LNHDA and CDR2 SQIVND (reference sequence). The CDR3: CASRTGVRYSNQPQHF. The DNA of the CDR3 is TGTGCCAGTAGGACAGGGGTTCGCTATAGCAATCAGCCCCAGCATTTT.